A single sample is the source of the 15 T cell receptor beta chains below, sequenced in a study of beta chain features in type 1 diabetes. Findings and caveats of the study: Across all four CD4+ subsets, people with type 1 diabetes showed modestly shorter TCRB CDR3s.

The isolated RNA, all of it, was reverse transcribed, so expressed TCRB transcripts were what got sequenced. The data were produced by immunoSEQ multiplex PCR, yet TCRdb's version contains in-frame clones alone and is incomplete. The sample carries roughly 340,000 clones, about 12% recorded once. What these receptors recognize is not known. Sequencing was performed on naive CD4+ T cells from blood. The receptors here all came from a woman aged 18-30 years with type 1 diabetes.

The chain couples TRBV5-6 to TRBJ2-1; 9 bases fit TRBD2. This CDR3 is built from 15 residues. Germline values: CDR1 SGHDT, CDR2 YYEEEE. With 3 bases clipped from V and 7 bases from J, the junction kept 8 bases outside the gene matches. The CDR3 nucleotides are TGTGCCAGCAGCTCCGGGACTAGCTGGCAAAATGAGCAGTTCTTC. It specifies CASSSGTSWQNEQFF.

In this sample, this clone turned up a few times. The chain recombines TRBV5-8 with TRBJ2-5; D perhaps matches TRBD2 (6 bases). The CDR3 has 14 residues. CDR1 SGHTS and CDR2 YDEGEE come from the germline V gene. Trimming shortened V by 4 bases and J by 0 bases, and 10 bases separated the two germline ends. The CDR3 sequence: CASSLRGYQETQYF. In DNA form, the CDR3 reads TGTGCCAGCAGCCTCCGGGGGTACCAAGAGACCCAGTACTTC.

This clone turned up a few times. Here the CDR3 reads CASSLLASGSNTGELFF. CDR3 DNA: TGTGCCAGCAGCTTGCTTGCTAGCGGGAGTAACACCGGGGAGCTGTTTTTT. The chain is built from TRBV5-6 and TRBJ2-2; 10 positions agree with TRBD2. CDR1 and CDR2 (germline): SGHDT, YYEEEE. V was clipped by 1 base and J by 2 bases; unmatched bases: 5. CDR3 length: 17 amino acids.

This clone came up once. V and J are TRBV19 and TRBJ2-6; D gene unclear. Germline V CDR1 and CDR2: LNHDA, SQIVND (reference sequence). The CDR3 covers 17 residues. Deletions cut 3 bases from V and 0 bases from J, with 12 bases between. The CDR3 loop is CASSIGRPDSGANVLTF. The CDR3, as DNA: TGTGCCAGTAGTATTGGCAGGCCAGACTCTGGGGCCAACGTCCTGACTTTC.

This chain links TRBV18 with TRBJ1-1; D not resolved. V was pared by 3 bases and J by 0 bases, with 8 bases between. CDR1 is KGHSH and CDR2 is LQKENI in the germline V gene. This CDR3 has 14 residues. CDR3: CASSPMPVNTEAFF. In DNA, the CDR3 is TGTGCCAGCTCACCGATGCCAGTGAACACTGAAGCTTTCTTT.

Only a few counts were recorded for this clone. The same CDR3 also results from other DNA sequences found in this sample. J is TRBJ1-5 and V is TRBV20-1, with D uncertain. CDR1 is DFQATT, CDR2 SNEGSKA, per germline (reference sequence). There are 10 residues in the CDR3. V shed 6 bases and J shed 6 bases, with 6 bases lying between them. The CDR3 reads CSAASQPQHF. DNA of the CDR3: TGCAGTGCGGCATCTCAGCCCCAGCATTTT.

The rearrangement uses TRBV14 and TRBJ2-5; TRBD2 agrees at 11 bases. Germline V gives CDR1 SGHDN, CDR2 FVKESK. This CDR3 contains 15 residues. The ends lost 4 bases at V and 5 bases at J; junction bases unmatched: 6. DNA for the CDR3: TGTGCCAGCAGCCGGTTACTAGCGGGGGTGGAGACCCAGTACTTC. Its translation: CASSRLLAGVETQYF.

This rearrangement joins TRBV7-2 to TRBJ2-1; TRBD1 might be the D (5 bases). This CDR3 is built from 13 residues. The V end lost 5 bases, the J end lost 6 bases, and 11 bases lay between the germline ends. Germline lookup yields CDR1 SGHTA and CDR2 FQGNSA. The CDR3 spells CASSPGGANEQFF. The CDR3 coding sequence is TGTGCCAGCAGCCCCGGTGGGGCCAATGAGCAGTTCTTC.

This clone was observed a handful of times. V and J are TRBV6-5 and TRBJ1-5; 7 bases line up with TRBD1. This CDR3 contains 13 residues. CDR1 is MNHEY, CDR2 SVGAGI, per germline. The V and J ends lost 6 bases and 5 bases, in that order; junction bases with no gene match: 4. The CDR3 loop is CASRGTADQPQHF. CDR3 nucleotide sequence: TGTGCCAGCAGAGGGACAGCAGATCAGCCCCAGCATTTT.

This clone occurred a few times. This sequence joins TRBV2 and TRBJ1-2; 9 nucleotides agree with TRBD1. J gave up 6 bases and V 7 bases, and 12 bases lay outside the gene matches. In germline, CDR1 is SNHLY, CDR2 FYNNEI. This CDR3 is 15 amino acids long. The CDR3 DNA reads as TGTGCCAGCACAGTCTCCGGGACAGGGCCAAATGGCTACACCTTC. Translated: CASTVSGTGPNGYTF.

This clone came up a few times. The chain uses TRBV7-9 and TRBJ1-4; TRBD1 is a possible D gene (6 bases). Germline CDR1 and CDR2: SEHNR and FQNEAQ (reference sequence). The CDR3 is made up of 15 amino acids. V was shortened by 5 bases and J by 0 bases, with 10 bases between the two germline ends. Here the CDR3 DNA reads TGTGCCAGCAGCCCCAGACAGGCAACTAATGAAAAACTGTTTTTT. This gives the protein CASSPRQATNEKLFF.

This rearrangement joins TRBV23-1 to TRBJ1-2, with 9 bases aligning to TRBD1. TRBV23-1 is filed as an ORF, its function uncertain. V shed 3 bases, J shed 5 bases, and the junction held 7 bases outside the gene matches. The CDR3 runs 15 residues. DNA for the CDR3: TGCGCCAGCAGTCACAAACAGGGGGCGGGATATGGCTACACCTTC. This gives the protein CASSHKQGAGYGYTF.

To note about this clone: This CDR3 is also generated by other DNA sequences in the sample. The rearrangement links TRBV28 to TRBJ2-5, with D hard to call. The V gene lost 5 bases and the J gene lost 5 bases, with 6 bases spanning the gap. Germline CDR1 is MDHEN and CDR2 is SYDVKM. This CDR3 is 11 amino acids long. Here the CDR3 DNA reads TGTGCCAGCAGTCTCCGGGAGACCCAGTACTTC. Protein product: CASSLRETQYF. The full variable domain, in which reference TRBV28 and TRBJ2-5 provide the parts outside the CDR3, is DVKVTQSSRYLVKRTGEKVFLECVQDMDHENMFWYRQDPGLGLRLIYFSYDVKMKEKGDIPEGYSVSREKKERFSLILESASTNQTSMYLCASSLRETQYFGPGTRLLVL.

This clone has a handful of counts. J is TRBJ1-2 and V is TRBV15; D not certain. Trimming stripped 0 bases from V and 8 bases from J, with 13 bases between. The CDR3 sequence is 14 residues long. CDR1 and CDR2 (germline): LNHNV, YYDKDF (reference sequence). CDR3 nucleotides: TGTGCCACCAGCAGAGATCAGTATCCGGAGGGCTACACCTTC. Protein product: CATSRDQYPEGYTF. The full variable domain, in which reference TRBV15 and TRBJ1-2 provide the parts outside the CDR3, is DAMVIQNPRYQVTQFGKPVTLSCSQTLNHNVMYWYQQKSSQAPKLLFHYYDKDFNNEADTPDNFQSRRPNTSFCFLDIRSPGLGDTAMYLCATSRDQYPEGYTFGSGTRLTVV.

The chain links TRBV7-9 to TRBJ2-1; D remains unclear. This CDR3 is built from 13 residues. Germline loops: CDR1 SEHNR, CDR2 FQNEAQ (reference sequence). The V end was cut by 1 base, the J end by 6 bases, with 7 bases between. The CDR3 bases are TGTGCCAGCAGCTTAGTCCCGGTCAATGAGCAGTTCTTC. Translated: CASSLVPVNEQFF.